This TCR beta chain was identified in a study of blood T cell repertoires in COVID-19. TCRdb keeps only in-frame clones here, not all; method: immunoSEQ multiplex PCR. The table lists some 62,000 clones, around 76% of them singletons. Germline values: CDR1 SGHVS, CDR2 FQNEAQ. This CDR3 has 15 residues. V gave up 5 bases and J gave up 3 bases; unmatched junction bases: 6. The TCR was taken from a human donor in a cohort sampled during active COVID-19. The source material was peripheral blood. The chain uses TRBV7-8 and TRBJ2-7, with 11 bases aligning to TRBD2. The CDR3 sequence: CASSLSGTSGYEQYF. The CDR3 nucleotides read TGTGCCAGCAGCCTCTCCGGGACTAGCGGCTACGAGCAGTACTTC.